Listed below are T cell receptor beta chains from one sample, sequenced in a study of persistence of HIV-infected CD4 T cells. No antigens are known for them. Sequencing used immunoSEQ multiplex PCR; TCRdb keeps in-frame clones, though not all of them. This table holds around 40,000 clones, about nine tenths found once. The sequenced sample was CD4+ T cells sorted from PBMCs after roughly 18-hour stimulation, obtained from a patient who received antiretroviral therapy. The source is an adult woman with HIV who was CMV-seropositive. Each CDR3 is given with its conserved first and last residue. A D gene is named only where the DNA matches it firmly. Only part of the rows carry a size: once, few, many, or a class if the clone is expanded.

d_call: TRBD1; j_call: TRBJ1-4; v_call: TRBV28; clone_size: once; cdr3_aa: CASTLEGASTNEKLFF; cdr3_nt: TGTGCCAGCACCCTTGAGGGGGCCTCGACTAATGAAAAACTGTTTTTT
d_call: NA; j_call: TRBJ1-2; v_call: TRBV2; clone_size: NA; cdr3_aa: CASRRGSLDYGYTF; cdr3_nt: TGTGCCAGCAGGCGGGGTAGTCTGGACTATGGCTACACCTTC
d_call: TRBD2; j_call: TRBJ2-1; v_call: TRBV4-1; clone_size: NA; cdr3_aa: CASSQDITGGGSYNEQFF; cdr3_nt: TGCGCCAGCAGCCAAGATATCACGGGCGGGGGGTCCTACAATGAGCAGTTCTTC
d_call: NA; j_call: TRBJ2-1; v_call: TRBV7-3; clone_size: NA; cdr3_aa: CASSPTLRPSSYNEQFF; cdr3_nt: TGTGCCAGCAGTCCTACACTACGGCCGAGCTCCTACAATGAGCAGTTCTTC
d_call: NA; j_call: TRBJ1-2; v_call: TRBV6-5; clone_size: NA; cdr3_aa: CATLQRPYGYTF; cdr3_nt: TGTGCCACACTACAGAGACCCTATGGCTACACCTTC
d_call: NA; j_call: TRBJ1-3; v_call: TRBV19; clone_size: NA; cdr3_aa: CASSIDGQLRGNTIYF; cdr3_nt: TGTGCCAGTAGTATAGATGGACAGTTACGAGGAAACACCATATATTTT
d_call: NA; j_call: TRBJ2-1; v_call: TRBV12-3/TRBV12-4; clone_size: NA; cdr3_aa: CASRQSRYEQFF; cdr3_nt: TGTGCCAGCAGACAATCTAGGTATGAGCAGTTCTTC
d_call: TRBD1; j_call: TRBJ1-1; v_call: TRBV6-5; clone_size: NA; cdr3_aa: CASSHRDRAAFF; cdr3_nt: TGTGCCAGCAGTCACAGGGACAGGGCGGCTTTCTTT
d_call: NA; j_call: TRBJ1-2; v_call: TRBV29-1; clone_size: NA; cdr3_aa: CSVDLVRGSGGGYTF; cdr3_nt: TGCAGCGTTGACCTAGTCCGGGGTTCCGGAGGTGGCTACACCTTC
d_call: NA; j_call: TRBJ1-2; v_call: TRBV30; clone_size: NA; cdr3_aa: CAWSVSGRSGYTF; cdr3_nt: TGTGCCTGGAGTGTGTCAGGCCGGTCTGGCTACACCTTC
d_call: TRBD1; j_call: TRBJ2-1; v_call: TRBV10-3; clone_size: NA; cdr3_aa: CAITRTGDNEQFF; cdr3_nt: TGTGCCATCACTCGGACAGGGGACAATGAGCAGTTCTTC
d_call: NA; j_call: TRBJ2-1; v_call: TRBV19; clone_size: NA; cdr3_aa: CASSIGYKRGAQNEQFF; cdr3_nt: TGTGCCAGTAGTATAGGATATAAAAGGGGCGCTCAGAATGAGCAGTTCTTC
d_call: TRBD1; j_call: TRBJ1-5; v_call: TRBV5-3; clone_size: few; cdr3_aa: CARSSDRGMNQPQHF; cdr3_nt: TGTGCCAGAAGCTCGGACAGGGGGATGAATCAGCCCCAGCATTTT
d_call: NA; j_call: TRBJ1-1; v_call: TRBV3-1/TRBV3-2; clone_size: NA; cdr3_aa: CASSPPVLKNTEAFF; cdr3_nt: TGTGCCAGCAGCCCCCCCGTGCTGAAGAACACTGAAGCTTTCTTT
d_call: TRBD1; j_call: TRBJ2-3; v_call: TRBV5-1; clone_size: NA; cdr3_aa: CASSRTGSFSTDTQYF; cdr3_nt: TGCGCCAGCAGCCGGACAGGCAGTTTTAGCACAGATACGCAGTATTTT
d_call: NA; j_call: TRBJ1-2; v_call: TRBV7-8; clone_size: NA; cdr3_aa: CASSLQEPKKGGYTF; cdr3_nt: TGTGCCAGCAGCTTACAGGAACCAAAAAAAGGGGGCTACACCTTC
d_call: TRBD1; j_call: TRBJ1-1; v_call: TRBV2; clone_size: NA; cdr3_aa: CASRETGAGTEAFF; cdr3_nt: TGTGCCAGCAGGGAGACAGGGGCGGGCACTGAAGCTTTCTTT
d_call: NA; j_call: TRBJ2-3; v_call: TRBV28; clone_size: NA; cdr3_aa: CASAPLGSGTDTQYF; cdr3_nt: TGTGCCAGCGCCCCTTTGGGGTCTGGCACAGATACGCAGTATTTT
d_call: TRBD1; j_call: TRBJ1-5; v_call: TRBV6-1; clone_size: NA; cdr3_aa: CASSEPLRGTGQGYQPQHF; cdr3_nt: TGTGCCAGCAGTGAACCCTTAAGGGGAACCGGACAGGGCTATCAGCCCCAGCATTTT
d_call: NA; j_call: TRBJ1-1; v_call: TRBV3-1/TRBV3-2; clone_size: NA; cdr3_aa: CASSQESFTLIGTEAFF; cdr3_nt: TGTGCCAGCAGCCAAGAAAGTTTCACGTTAATAGGCACTGAAGCTTTCTTT
d_call: NA; j_call: TRBJ2-2; v_call: TRBV6-5; clone_size: NA; cdr3_aa: CASRGPANTGELFF; cdr3_nt: TGTGCCAGCAGGGGACCTGCGAACACCGGGGAGCTGTTTTTT
d_call: NA; j_call: TRBJ2-2; v_call: TRBV7-3; clone_size: NA; cdr3_aa: CASSLTPGGDQGNTGELFF; cdr3_nt: TGTGCCAGCAGCTTAACTCCGGGTGGGGATCAGGGGAACACCGGGGAGCTGTTTTTT
d_call: NA; j_call: TRBJ1-4; v_call: TRBV5-6; clone_size: NA; cdr3_aa: CASSSGATNEKLFF; cdr3_nt: TGTGCCAGCAGCTCCGGTGCAACTAATGAAAAACTGTTTTTT
d_call: NA; j_call: TRBJ1-1; v_call: TRBV19; clone_size: NA; cdr3_aa: CASSVTVNTEAFF; cdr3_nt: TGTGCCAGTAGTGTGACAGTGAACACTGAAGCTTTCTTT
d_call: TRBD2; j_call: TRBJ2-5; v_call: TRBV24-1; clone_size: NA; cdr3_aa: CATSDPSGGAETQYF; cdr3_nt: TGTGCCACCAGTGACCCTAGCGGGGGCGCAGAGACCCAGTACTTC